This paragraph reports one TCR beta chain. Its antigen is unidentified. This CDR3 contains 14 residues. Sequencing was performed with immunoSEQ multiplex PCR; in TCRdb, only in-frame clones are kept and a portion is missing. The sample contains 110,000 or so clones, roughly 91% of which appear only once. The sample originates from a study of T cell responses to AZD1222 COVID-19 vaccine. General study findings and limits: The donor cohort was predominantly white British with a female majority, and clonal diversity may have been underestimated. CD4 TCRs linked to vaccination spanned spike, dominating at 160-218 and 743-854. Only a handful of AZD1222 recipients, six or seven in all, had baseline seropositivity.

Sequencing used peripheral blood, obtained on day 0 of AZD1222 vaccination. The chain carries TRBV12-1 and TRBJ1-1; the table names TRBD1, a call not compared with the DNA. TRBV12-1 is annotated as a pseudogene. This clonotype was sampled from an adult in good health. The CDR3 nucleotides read TGTGCCAGCAGCTCCTCAGGGTTCTGTACTGAAGCTTTCTTT. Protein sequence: CASSSSGFCTEAFF.